This T cell receptor (beta chain) was identified during a study of CXCR3-negative and CXCR3-positive naive CD8 T cells. All TRB cDNA libraries came from 5' RACE performed with UMI labels. TCRdb reworked the 5' RACE reads into one entry per CDR3 protein, no DNA. Its listing shows about 62,000 distinct CDR3 sequences. Germline CDR1 reads PRHDT; CDR2 reads FYEKMQ (reference sequence). The CDR3 sequence is 15 residues long. The clonotype was recovered from a human donor in good health. Some clones in this sample may be carry-over from other donors' samples. Sequencing was carried out using naive CXCR3- CD8+ T cells from blood. Stated subset: CD45RO-CCR7+CD27+CD95- naive CD8+ T cells lacking CXCR3 (TNR3-). The chain links TRBV13 to TRBJ1-1. CDR3: CASSSTRSGNTEAFF. The complete variable domain, with remaining parts taken from reference TRBV13 and TRBJ1-1, reads AAGVIQSPRHLIKEKRETATLKCYPIPRHDTVYWYQQGPGQDPQFLISFYEKMQSDKGSIPDRFSAQQFSDYHSELNMSSLELGDSALYFCASSSTRSGNTEAFFGQGTRLTVV.